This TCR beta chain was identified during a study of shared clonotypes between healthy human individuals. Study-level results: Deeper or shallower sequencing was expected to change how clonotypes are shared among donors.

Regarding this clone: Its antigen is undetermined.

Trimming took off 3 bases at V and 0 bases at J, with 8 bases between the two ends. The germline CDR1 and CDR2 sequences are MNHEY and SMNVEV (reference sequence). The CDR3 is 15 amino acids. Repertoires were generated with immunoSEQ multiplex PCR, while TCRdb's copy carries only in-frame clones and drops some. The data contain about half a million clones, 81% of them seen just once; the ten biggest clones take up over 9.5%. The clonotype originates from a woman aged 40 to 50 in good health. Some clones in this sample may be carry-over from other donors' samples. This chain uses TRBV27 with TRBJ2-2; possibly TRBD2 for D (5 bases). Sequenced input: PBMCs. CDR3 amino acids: CASSFNGANTGELFF. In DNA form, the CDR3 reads TGTGCCAGCAGTTTCAACGGGGCGAACACCGGGGAGCTGTTTTTT.